Presented here are 10 T cell receptor beta chains from one specimen sequenced in a study of T cell responses to AZD1222 COVID-19 vaccine. The repertoire was sequenced with immunoSEQ multiplex PCR; TCRdb's copy has only in-frame clones and lacks some. Altogether 100,000 to 140,000 clones are present, about 93% being singletons, with the ten largest covering about 6.8%. The sample consisted of peripheral blood, taken 28 days after the second AZD1222 dose. Receptors originate from an adult who received the AZD1222 COVID-19 vaccine.

This clone has a single count. This chain joins TRBV3-1 (or the pseudogene TRBV3-2) and TRBJ2-3; D not certain. Germline lookup yields CDR1 LGHDT and CDR2 YNNKEL (reference sequence). Trimming stripped 4 bases from V and 5 bases from J, with 7 bases between. The CDR3 length is 12 residues. Written as DNA, the CDR3 is TGTGCCAGCAGCCGCCTTGGAGATACGCAGTATTTT. Translating it yields CASSRLGDTQYF.

This chain links TRBV7-2 with TRBJ1-2, with D perhaps TRBD1 (6 bases). The CDR3 has 13 amino acids. CDR1 and CDR2 from the germline V gene are SGHTA and FQGNSA. Between the trimmed V and J ends, which lost 0 bases and 12 bases, there was a span of 14 bases. The CDR3: CASSLAGQLSHTF. As DNA, the CDR3 is TGTGCCAGCAGCTTAGCGGGACAATTGTCCCACACCTTC.

The CDR3 region has the DNA TGTGCCATCAGTGAGGGATCGGGGCAAGGAAACACCATATATTTT. Its translation is CAISEGSGQGNTIYF. J is TRBJ1-3 and V is TRBV10-3; possible D gene TRBD1, 5 bases. V lost 2 bases and J lost 4, with 12 bases in between. The CDR3 is made up of 15 amino acids. The germline gives CDR1 ENHRY, CDR2 SYGVKD.

This chain links TRBV28 with TRBJ1-5; unclear D gene. Germline lookup yields CDR1 MDHEN and CDR2 SYDVKM. This CDR3 contains 14 residues. Trimming stripped 7 bases from V and 0 bases from J, with 10 bases between. CDR3 DNA sequence: TGTGCCAGCATCCCTGTCAGTAGCAATCAGCCCCAGCATTTT. This gives the protein CASIPVSSNQPQHF.

The chain links TRBV12-3 or TRBV12-4 to TRBJ2-7; D gene ambiguous. The CDR3 covers 12 residues. Trimming stripped 1 base from V and 5 bases from J, with 6 bases between. The CDR3 reads CASSLGDHEQYF. CDR3 sequence (DNA): TGTGCCAGCAGTTTAGGAGACCACGAGCAGTACTTC.

J is TRBJ2-7 and V is TRBV5-1, with 9 nucleotides matching TRBD2. Germline CDR1 is SGHRS and CDR2 is YFSETQ. V lost 4 bases to trimming and J lost 0 bases; unmatched junction nucleotides: 5. CDR3 length: 15 residues. The CDR3 bases are TGCGCCAGCAGCATTCTAGCGGGGTCCTCCTACGAGCAGTACTTC. Translation: CASSILAGSSYEQYF.

The chain carries TRBV7-9 and TRBJ1-5; D not resolved. The CDR3 sequence is 13 residues long. Germline loops: CDR1 SEHNR, CDR2 FQNEAQ (reference sequence). The V end lost 5 bases, the J end lost 10 bases, and 15 bases lay between the germline ends. The CDR3 coding sequence is TGTGCCAGCAGCCACTCCGGCGGAGGACCCCAGCATTTT. Residues: CASSHSGGGPQHF.

The chain joins TRBV6-6 to TRBJ2-3; no reliable D call. This CDR3 contains 12 residues. CDR1 and CDR2 from the germline V gene are MNHNY and SVGAGI (reference sequence). V shed 2 bases and J shed 3 bases, with 3 bases lying between them. The CDR3 DNA reads TGTGCCAGCAGTTACGGGACAGATACGCAGTATTTT. It encodes CASSYGTDTQYF.

DNA of the CDR3: TGTGCCAGCACAGAGGGAGTTCCCCCCTACGAGCAGTACTTC. Translating gives CASTEGVPPYEQYF. The chain uses TRBV6-5 and TRBJ2-7, with D possibly being TRBD2 (5 bases). The CDR3 is made up of 14 amino acids. Trimming shortened V by 7 bases and J by 2 bases, and 15 bases separated the two germline ends. Germline CDR1 reads MNHEY; CDR2 reads SVGAGI.

This chain uses TRBV6-4 with TRBJ2-2; D not resolved. V was shortened by 3 bases and J by 1 base, with 3 bases between the two germline ends. The V gene's germline CDR1 is MRHNA and CDR2 SNTAGT. CDR3 length equals 13 residues. DNA of the CDR3: TGTGCCAGCAGTGATCTGAACACCGGGGAGCTGTTTTTT. This gives the protein CASSDLNTGELFF.